This T cell receptor (beta chain) was captured in a study of blood T cell repertoires in COVID-19 (dated by TCRdb to the early 2020s). For the study in its entirety: The collaborator samples originated in the United States, Italy and Spain and spanned the acute and convalescent phases of COVID-19. The prospective study material was composed of cDNA or gDNA derived from T cells, B-cell-depleted T cells, or PBMCs. Deeply sampled blood TCRbeta repertoires from subjects exposed to, actively infected with, or recovered from COVID-19 were included in the dataset. The repertoires were released in a freely available public database meant as a resource for research on the immune response to SARS-CoV-2. The samples were drawn from the first 160 participants of the ongoing ImmuneRACE study and from over 950 subjects provided by 6 global collaborators. Sample metadata almost always included a de-identified subject ID, COVID-19 status, age in years and sex. Where available, HLA class I and class II types were obtained from metadata supplied by the sample provider rather than from assay-based typing. Findings and caveats that apply to the study as a whole: The amount of clinical and demographic metadata varied by source and participant and was provided uncurated.

The immunoSEQ Assay, a bias-controlled multiplex PCR, was used to amplify TCRbeta CDR3 regions from genomic DNA. Per the source publication's procedure: The number of nucleated cells in each sample was estimated by amplification of reference gene primers within the assay. To quantify the absolute abundance of each unique TCRbeta CDR3 rearrangement, sequence reads were collapsed and filtered. For each sample, productive Simpson clonality was calculated as the square root of Simpson's diversity index over productive rearrangements. TCRdb limited this immuneACCESS table to in-frame rearrangements with V and J called. A share of clones is missing; checked studies link under half to unresolved V genes, and the rest is unexplained. The V and J calls and the clone size are those of that table, but D and trimming were determined from the DNA. The sample includes 75,000 to 95,000 clones, with about 87% observed a single time. Around 1% of the sample goes to the ten largest clones.

Collaborating institutions collected whole blood in K2EDTA tubes following their own protocols. Collaborator samples were shipped for TCRbeta analysis as frozen whole blood, isolated PBMCs, or DNA extracted from either sample type. CDR1 and CDR2 are read off the germline V gene as KGHDR and SFDVKD. Taken from cysteine to phenylalanine, the CDR3 has 15 residues. The sequence is cut down to CDR3 DNA, 45 bases in frame from base 1. V is shortened by 9 bases, J by 5 bases, and the region joining them spans 18 bases. In this sample, this clone turned up once. No antigen is known for it. The record has no base qualities; no much larger clone is one base away.

This chain is built from TRBV24-1 and TRBJ1-4; TRBD1 is perhaps the D gene, given 6 matching bases. The TCR originated in a human donor in a cohort sampled during active COVID-19. Input material: peripheral blood. The nucleotide sequence reads as follows: TGTGCCACCGCACATGGGAGTGGGGGCAATGAAAAACTGTTTTTT. This sequence encodes CATAHGSGGNEKLFF.